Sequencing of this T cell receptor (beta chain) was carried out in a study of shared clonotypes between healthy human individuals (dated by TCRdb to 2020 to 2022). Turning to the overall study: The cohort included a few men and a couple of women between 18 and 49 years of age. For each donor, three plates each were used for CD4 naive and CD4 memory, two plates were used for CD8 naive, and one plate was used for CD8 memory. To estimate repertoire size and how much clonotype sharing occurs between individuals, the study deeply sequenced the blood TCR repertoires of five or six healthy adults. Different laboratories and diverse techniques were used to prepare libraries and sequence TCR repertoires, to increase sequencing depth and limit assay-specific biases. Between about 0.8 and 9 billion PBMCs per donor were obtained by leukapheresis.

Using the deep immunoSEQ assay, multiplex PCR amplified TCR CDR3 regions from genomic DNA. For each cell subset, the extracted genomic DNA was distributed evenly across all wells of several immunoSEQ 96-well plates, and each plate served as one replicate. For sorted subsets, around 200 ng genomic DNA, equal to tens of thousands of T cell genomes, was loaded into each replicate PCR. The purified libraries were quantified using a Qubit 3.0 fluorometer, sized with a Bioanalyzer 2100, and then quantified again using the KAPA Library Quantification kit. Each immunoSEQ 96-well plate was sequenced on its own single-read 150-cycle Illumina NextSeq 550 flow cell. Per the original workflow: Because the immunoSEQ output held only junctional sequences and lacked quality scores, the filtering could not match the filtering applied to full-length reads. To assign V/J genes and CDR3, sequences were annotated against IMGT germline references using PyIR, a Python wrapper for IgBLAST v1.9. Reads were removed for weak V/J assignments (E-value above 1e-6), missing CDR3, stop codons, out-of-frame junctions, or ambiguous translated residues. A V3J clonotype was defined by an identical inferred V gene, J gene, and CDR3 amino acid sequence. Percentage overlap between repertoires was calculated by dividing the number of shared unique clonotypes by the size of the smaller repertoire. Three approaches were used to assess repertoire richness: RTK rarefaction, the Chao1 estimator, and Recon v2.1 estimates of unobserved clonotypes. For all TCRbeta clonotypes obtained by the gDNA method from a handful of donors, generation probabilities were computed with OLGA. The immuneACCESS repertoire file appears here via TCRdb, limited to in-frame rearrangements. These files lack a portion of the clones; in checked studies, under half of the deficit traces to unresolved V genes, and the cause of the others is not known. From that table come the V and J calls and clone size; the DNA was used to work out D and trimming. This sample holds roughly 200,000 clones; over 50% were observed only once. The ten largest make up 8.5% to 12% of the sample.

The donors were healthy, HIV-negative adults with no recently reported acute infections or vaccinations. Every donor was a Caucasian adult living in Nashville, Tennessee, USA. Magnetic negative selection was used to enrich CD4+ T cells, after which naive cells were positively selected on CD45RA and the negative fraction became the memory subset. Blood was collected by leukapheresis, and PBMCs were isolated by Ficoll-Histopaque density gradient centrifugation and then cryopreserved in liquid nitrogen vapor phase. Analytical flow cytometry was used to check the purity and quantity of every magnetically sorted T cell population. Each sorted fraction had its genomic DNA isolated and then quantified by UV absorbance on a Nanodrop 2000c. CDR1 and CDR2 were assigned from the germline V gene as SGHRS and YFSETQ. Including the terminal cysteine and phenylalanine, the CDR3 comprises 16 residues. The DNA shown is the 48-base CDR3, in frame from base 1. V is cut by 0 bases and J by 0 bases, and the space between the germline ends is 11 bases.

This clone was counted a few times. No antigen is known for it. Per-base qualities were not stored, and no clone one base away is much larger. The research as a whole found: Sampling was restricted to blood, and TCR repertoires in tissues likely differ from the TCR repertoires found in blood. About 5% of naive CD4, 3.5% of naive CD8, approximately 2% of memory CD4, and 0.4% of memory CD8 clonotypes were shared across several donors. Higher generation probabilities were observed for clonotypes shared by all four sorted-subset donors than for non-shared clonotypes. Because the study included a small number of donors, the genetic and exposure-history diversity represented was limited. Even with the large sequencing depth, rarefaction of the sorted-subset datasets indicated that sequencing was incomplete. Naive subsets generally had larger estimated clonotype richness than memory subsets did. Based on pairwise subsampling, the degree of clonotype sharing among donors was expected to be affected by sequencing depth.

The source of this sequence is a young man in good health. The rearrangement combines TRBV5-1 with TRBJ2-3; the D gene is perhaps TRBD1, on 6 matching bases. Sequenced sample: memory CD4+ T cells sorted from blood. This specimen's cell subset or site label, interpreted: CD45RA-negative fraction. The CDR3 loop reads CASSLDGQLSTDTQYF. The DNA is TGCGCCAGCAGCTTGGACGGACAGCTAAGCACAGATACGCAGTATTTT. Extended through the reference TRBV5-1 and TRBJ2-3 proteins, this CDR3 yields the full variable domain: KAGVTQTPRYLIKTRGQQVTLSCSPISGHRSVSWYQQTPGQGLQFLFEYFSETQRNKGNFPGRFSGRQFSNSRSEMNVSTLELGDSALYLCASSLDGQLSTDTQYFGPGTRLTVL.